This entry features one T cell receptor beta chain sequence. Different DNA sequences within this sample yield the same CDR3. The entry originates in a study of blood T cell repertoires in COVID-19. In the authors' workflow: Cell counts per sample came from amplifying reference gene primers. TCRdb's copy holds only in-frame clones and misses some; the assay was immunoSEQ multiplex PCR. For V, J and clone size, that table is used; D and trimming come from the DNA. The table shows under 300,000 clones, with roughly four fifths occurring only once. Germline V CDR1 and CDR2: LNHDA, SQIVND (reference sequence). The CDR3 runs to 14 residues. Germline trimming cut 4 bases from V and 4 bases from J; bases unmatched to any gene: 5.

The origin of this receptor is a woman aged 18-29 years with acute or convalescent COVID-19. The sequenced material came from peripheral blood. The chain links TRBV19 to TRBJ1-2, with 8 nucleotides matching TRBD1. CDR3 residues: CASSTQGAGYGYTF. Written as DNA, the CDR3 is TGTGCCAGTAGTACGCAGGGGGCGGGCTATGGCTACACCTTC.